Each of the 32 T cell receptor beta chains below was sequenced from the same sample in a study of blood T cell repertoires in COVID-19. Produced via immunoSEQ multiplex PCR; TCRdb's table is partial and in-frame only. The top ten hold around 7.5% of the sample, which has 150,000 to 200,000 clones, roughly four fifths seen once. The material sequenced was PBMCs or T cells enriched from blood (not recorded which). The receptor set was obtained from a man between 35 and 55 years old who had recovered from COVID-19.

This clone was seen ten or more times. The rearrangement joins TRBV25-1 to TRBJ1-4; 9 bases align to TRBD1. The CDR3 has 15 residues. Germline CDR1 reads MGHDK; CDR2 reads SYGVNS. V shed 3 bases and J 5 bases; nucleotides not matched to a gene: 4. The chain's CDR3 is CASSEVGTGNEKLFF. The DNA for the CDR3 is TGTGCCAGCAGTGAGGTCGGGACAGGGAATGAAAAACTGTTTTTT.

This chain links TRBV6-5 with TRBJ1-6; D remains unclear. Per the germline V gene, CDR1 is MNHEY and CDR2 is SVGAGI. This CDR3 has 14 amino acids. V was cut by 5 bases and J by 3 bases, with 8 bases left in between. The CDR3: CASSPRGYNSPLHF. The CDR3 DNA reads TGTGCCAGCAGTCCCCGGGGCTATAATTCACCCCTCCACTTT.

The chain links TRBV5-6 to TRBJ2-6; the D gene is possibly TRBD1 (6 bases). Per the germline V gene, CDR1 is SGHDT and CDR2 is YYEEEE. This CDR3 region has 17 residues. V was pared by 4 bases and J by 3 bases, with 17 bases between. CDR3 bases: TGTGCCAGCAGCAAGAAGCTACAGGGCTATGGGGCCAACGTCCTGACTTTC. Protein product: CASSKKLQGYGANVLTF.

The chain combines TRBV7-2 with TRBJ2-1, with TRBD2 matching over 7 bases. The J segment lost 0 bases and the V segment lost 1 base, leaving 0 bases of the junction unmatched. This CDR3 contains 15 residues. Per germline, CDR1 SGHTA and CDR2 FQGNSA. DNA of the CDR3: TGTGCCAGCAGCTTAGGGGGGGGCTCCTACAATGAGCAGTTCTTC. Protein product: CASSLGGGSYNEQFF. Drawing the rest from reference TRBV7-2 and TRBJ2-1, the complete variable domain is GAGVSQSPSNKVTEKGKDVELRCDPISGHTALYWYRQSLGQGLEFLIYFQGNSAPDKSGLPSDRFSAERTGGSVSTLTIQRTQQEDSAVYLCASSLGGGSYNEQFFGPGTRLTVL.

This rearrangement joins TRBV2 to TRBJ1-1; 7 bases align to TRBD1. The CDR3 is made up of 16 amino acids. Trimming at V came to 6 bases and at J to 0 bases, leaving 10 bases not matched to a gene. CDR1 is SNHLY, CDR2 FYNNEI, per germline. CDR3 amino acids: CASSPDLTGMNTEAFF. CDR3 DNA: TGTGCCAGCAGCCCCGATTTGACAGGGATGAACACTGAAGCTTTCTTT. Based on the CDR3 plus reference TRBV2 and TRBJ1-1, the full variable domain is EPEVTQTPSHQVTQMGQEVILRCVPISNHLYFYWYRQILGQKVEFLVSFYNNEISEKSEIFDDQFSVERPDGSNFTLKIRSTKLEDSAMYFCASSPDLTGMNTEAFFGQGTRLTVV.

V usage is TRBV7-6 and J usage is TRBJ2-5; 8 bases agree with TRBD1. Germline V gene data show CDR1 as SGHVS and CDR2 as FNYEAQ. CDR3 length: 14 amino acids. The J segment lost 5 bases and the V segment lost 2 bases, leaving 4 bases of the junction unmatched. The CDR3 nucleotides read TGTGCCAGCAGCTTATTGGACAGGGCTGAGACCCAGTACTTC. Translating gives CASSLLDRAETQYF.

V usage is TRBV19 and J usage is TRBJ1-1; D gene unclear. The germline CDR1 and CDR2 sequences are LNHDA and SQIVND (reference sequence). Trimming cost V 3 bases and J 1 base, with 6 bases left between them. The length of the CDR3 is 13 residues. CDR3 nucleotide sequence: TGTGCCAGTAGTATCGAGTGGAACACTGAAGCTTTCTTT. This gives the protein CASSIEWNTEAFF.

The chain carries TRBV6-5 and TRBJ1-6; D uncertain. V was shortened by 6 bases and J by 11 bases, with 14 bases between the two germline ends. The CDR3 spans 13 residues. CDR1 is MNHEY, CDR2 SVGAGI, per germline. The CDR3 DNA reads TGTGCCAGCAGGGTTCAGGTGCAGGCACCCCTCCACTTT. This encodes CASRVQVQAPLHF.

This sequence joins TRBV9 and TRBJ1-2; D remains unclear. Germline CDR1 is SGDLS and CDR2 is YYNGEE. Trimming left V 0 bases short and J 0 bases short, with 12 bases between. CDR3 length equals 16 residues. For the CDR3, the DNA is TGTGCCAGCAGCGTAGGGTCCTCGCGAGCTAACTATGGCTACACCTTC. Amino acid sequence: CASSVGSSRANYGYTF.

The chain employs TRBV19 and TRBJ1-4, with 9 bases identical to TRBD1. The CDR3 length is 15 residues. V gave up 3 bases and J gave up 5 bases; unmatched junction bases: 4. Germline V lookup: CDR1 LNHDA, CDR2 SQIVND (reference sequence). In nucleotides, the CDR3 is TGTGCCAGTAGTATCCTCGGACAGGGGAATGAAAAACTGTTTTTT. This encodes CASSILGQGNEKLFF.

In this sample, this clone turned up a few times. V and J are TRBV19 and TRBJ1-5, with D uncertain. This CDR3 has 14 amino acids. The germline V gene has CDR1 LNHDA and CDR2 SQIVND (reference sequence). Trimming pared 3 bases from V and 5 bases from J, leaving 11 bases between. The CDR3 bases are TGTGCCAGTAGTATCCCGGGAGGGTATCAGCCCCAGCATTTT. Amino acids: CASSIPGGYQPQHF. Combining the CDR3 with reference TRBV19 and TRBJ1-5 gives the whole variable domain DGGITQSPKYLFRKEGQNVTLSCEQNLNHDAMYWYRQDPGQGLRLIYYSQIVNDFQKGDIAEGYSVSREKKESFPLTVTSAQKNPTAFYLCASSIPGGYQPQHFGDGTRLSIL.

The gene calls are TRBV19 and TRBJ2-5; 7 bases are shared with TRBD2. V shed 9 bases, J shed 2 bases, and the junction held 6 bases outside the gene matches. Germline-derived CDR1 and CDR2 are LNHDA and SQIVND (reference sequence). The CDR3 contains 13 residues. CDR3: CASRDGGQETQYF. The CDR3 DNA reads as TGTGCCAGCCGAGACGGGGGGCAAGAGACCCAGTACTTC.

V gene TRBV5-1 combines with J gene TRBJ2-3; TRBD1 might be the D (5 bases). CDR1 and CDR2 (germline): SGHRS, YFSETQ. This CDR3 is 14 amino acids long. V was shortened by 4 bases and J by 3 bases, with 12 bases between the two germline ends. CDR3 amino acids: CASSPVGATDTQYF. The CDR3, as DNA: TGCGCCAGCAGCCCGGTAGGGGCTACAGATACGCAGTATTTT.

This clone appeared a few times. This chain uses TRBV15 with TRBJ1-3; D remains ambiguous. CDR3 length: 14 amino acids. The V end lost 0 bases, the J end lost 2 bases, and 5 bases lay between the germline ends. From germline, CDR1 is LNHNV and CDR2 YYDKDF (reference sequence). The CDR3 DNA reads TGTGCCACCAGCAGAGATGCTACTGGAAACACCATATATTTT. Residues: CATSRDATGNTIYF.

The chain is built from TRBV2 and TRBJ1-2; TRBD1 might be the D (5 bases). Germline CDR1 SNHLY, CDR2 FYNNEI. V was trimmed by 1 base and J by 2 bases, leaving 17 bases between them. This CDR3 comprises 17 residues. The CDR3 here is CASSEVGSGKGNYGYTF. CDR3 bases: TGTGCCAGCAGTGAAGTCGGGTCAGGGAAGGGAAACTATGGCTACACCTTC.

The chain employs TRBV29-1 and TRBJ1-1; 7 bases map to TRBD1. V gave up 7 bases and J gave up 1 base; unmatched junction bases: 6. CDR3 length equals 13 residues. The germline gives CDR1 SQVTM, CDR2 ANQGSEA. As DNA, the CDR3 is TGCAGCGCAGGGGGGGTGAGGAACACTGAAGCTTTCTTT. Translation gives CSAGGVRNTEAFF.

The chain employs TRBV5-1 and TRBJ1-1; TRBD1 agrees at 9 bases. The germline gives CDR1 SGHRS, CDR2 YFSETQ. Germline trimming cut 6 bases from V and 10 bases from J; bases unmatched to any gene: 4. The CDR3 runs 11 residues. DNA for the CDR3: TGCGCCAGCACGTCGGACAGGGGAGCTTTCTTT. Amino acid sequence: CASTSDRGAFF. Full variable domain (remainder filled in from reference TRBV5-1 and TRBJ1-1): KAGVTQTPRYLIKTRGQQVTLSCSPISGHRSVSWYQQTPGQGLQFLFEYFSETQRNKGNFPGRFSGRQFSNSRSEMNVSTLELGDSALYLCASTSDRGAFFGQGTRLTVV.

This clone was counted a few times. The V call is TRBV27, the J call TRBJ2-3, with TRBD1 as a possible D gene (5 bases). The CDR3 is 14 residues long. The V end lost 5 bases, the J end lost 0 bases, and 9 bases lay between the germline ends. CDR1 and CDR2 from the germline V gene are MNHEY and SMNVEV (reference sequence). The CDR3, as DNA: TGTGCCAGCAGTCAGGGTACTAGCACAGATACGCAGTATTTT. Translated, it gives CASSQGTSTDTQYF.

This clone was recorded once. The rearrangement uses TRBV5-1 and TRBJ2-7; 7 nucleotides match TRBD1. The ends lost 0 bases at V and 0 bases at J; junction bases unmatched: 6. There are 16 residues in the CDR3. Germline CDR1 is SGHRS and CDR2 is YFSETQ. The CDR3 protein is CASSLATGTASYEQYF. The CDR3 bases are TGCGCCAGCAGCTTGGCCACCGGGACAGCCTCCTACGAGCAGTACTTC.

The chain employs TRBV3-1 (or the pseudogene TRBV3-2) and TRBJ2-1; D gene ambiguous. Deletions cut 0 bases from V and 9 bases from J, with 9 bases between. This CDR3 is 13 amino acids long. Germline V gene data show CDR1 as LGHDT and CDR2 as YNNKEL (reference sequence). CDR3 residues: CASSQDQISEQFF. CDR3 bases: TGTGCCAGCAGCCAAGACCAGATCAGTGAGCAGTTCTTC.

The rearrangement links TRBV7-9 to TRBJ1-1, with D unresolved. This CDR3 comprises 13 residues. V lost 3 bases and J lost 0, with 5 bases in between. Germline CDR1 and CDR2: SEHNR and FQNEAQ (reference sequence). The CDR3 DNA is TGTGCCAGCAGCTTCGCGGTGAACACTGAAGCTTTCTTT. Translated: CASSFAVNTEAFF.

V and J are TRBV20-1 and TRBJ2-5; possible D gene TRBD1, 6 bases. CDR1 is DFQATT and CDR2 is SNEGSKA in the germline V gene (reference sequence). Trimming took off 3 bases at V and 4 bases at J, with 9 bases between the two ends. The CDR3 extends over 12 amino acids. CDR3 protein: CSASFRGETQYF. In DNA, the CDR3 is TGCAGTGCTAGTTTCAGGGGAGAGACCCAGTACTTC.

This clone was observed a few times. The chain combines TRBV5-1 with TRBJ1-6; 7 bases map to TRBD1. Losses at the gene ends were 4 bases for V and 1 base for J; bases not matched to a gene: 5. Germline V lookup: CDR1 SGHRS, CDR2 YFSETQ. The CDR3 extends over 16 amino acids. The CDR3 reads CASSGGQASYNSPLHF. The CDR3 bases are TGCGCCAGCAGCGGAGGACAGGCTTCCTATAATTCACCCCTCCACTTT.

The chain combines TRBV12-3 or TRBV12-4 with TRBJ1-1; possible D gene TRBD1, 5 bases. The CDR3 spans 13 residues. Deletions cut 3 bases from V and 6 bases from J, with 11 bases between. CDR3 loop: CASSFRQGPEAFF. Written as DNA, the CDR3 is TGTGCCAGCAGTTTCCGGCAGGGCCCTGAAGCTTTCTTT.

The genes are TRBV10-3 and TRBJ1-6; possibly TRBD1 for D (6 bases). Germline lookup yields CDR1 ENHRY and CDR2 SYGVKD. This CDR3 has 16 amino acids. Trimming took 7 bases from V and 5 from J, leaving 18 bases between them. Written as DNA, the CDR3 is TGTGCCATCACAGAGAGCCCGGGACAAGATAATTCACCCCTCCACTTT. Protein sequence: CAITESPGQDNSPLHF.

The chain recombines TRBV19 with TRBJ1-2; D may be TRBD1 (6 bases). CDR1 and CDR2 from the germline V gene are LNHDA and SQIVND (reference sequence). Between the trimmed V and J ends, which lost 6 bases and 4 bases, there was a span of 15 bases. This CDR3 region has 14 residues. The CDR3 region has the DNA TGTGCCAGTAGCACGGGACATAATCTCTATGGCTACACCTTC. Its translation is CASSTGHNLYGYTF.

The chain uses TRBV19 and TRBJ2-7; D is possibly TRBD2 (6 bases). The V end lost 6 bases, the J end lost 3 bases, and 18 bases lay between the germline ends. The germline V gene has CDR1 LNHDA and CDR2 SQIVND (reference sequence). CDR3 length equals 15 residues. The CDR3, as DNA: TGTGCCAGTAGACTTTACCGGGACGGGAGCTACGAGCAGTACTTC. Its translation is CASRLYRDGSYEQYF.

V is TRBV25-1 and J is TRBJ1-2; possibly TRBD1 for D (6 bases). Trimming removed 6 bases at V and 4 bases at J, with 12 bases between. This CDR3 is 13 amino acids long. Germline CDR1 MGHDK, CDR2 SYGVNS. Here the CDR3 DNA reads TGTGCCAGCAGACAGGGTGATAGCTATGGCTACACCTTC. Protein product: CASRQGDSYGYTF.

The chain recombines TRBV28 with TRBJ1-6; D gene ambiguous. The V end lost 6 bases, the J end lost 8 bases, and 8 bases lay between the germline ends. The CDR3 length is 12 residues. Germline values: CDR1 MDHEN, CDR2 SYDVKM. The CDR3 DNA follows: TGTGCCAGCAGGGAGTCGGATTCACCCCTCCACTTT. Translating it yields CASRESDSPLHF.

The chain carries TRBV2 and TRBJ2-5, with 7 bases that match TRBD1. Germline CDR1 and CDR2: SNHLY and FYNNEI. CDR3 size: 13 residues. V dropped 10 bases and J dropped 2; count of bases not matched to a gene: 7. CDR3 coding DNA: TGTGCCACCAAGGGACAGCCGCAAGAGACCCAGTACTTC. This codes for CATKGQPQETQYF.

The V and J genes are TRBV28 and TRBJ1-1, with D perhaps matching TRBD1 (6 bases). The V gene lost 5 bases and the J gene lost 2 bases, with 18 bases spanning the gap. Germline loops: CDR1 MDHEN, CDR2 SYDVKM. CDR3 length: 16 amino acids. This CDR3 is CASSPRGSITNTEAFF. The CDR3 bases are TGTGCCAGCAGTCCAAGGGGGTCAATAACAAACACTGAAGCTTTCTTT.

V gene TRBV14 combines with J gene TRBJ2-7, with 7 bases matching TRBD2. Germline V gene sequence: CDR1 SGHDN, CDR2 FVKESK. J was trimmed by 3 bases and V by 1 base; bases with no gene match: 6. The CDR3 is made up of 15 amino acids. The CDR3 region has the DNA TGTGCCAGCAGCCAAGTTACTGGGGGGGTCTACGAGCAGTACTTC. It encodes CASSQVTGGVYEQYF.